Following are 27 T cell receptor beta chains from one sample sequenced in a study of control samples from healthy donors and cancer patients. Profiled with immunoSEQ multiplex PCR; TCRdb holds only in-frame clones, not every one. The table includes under 150,000 clones, 75% to 90% detected once. Sequenced: PBMCs. These receptors originate from a woman between 45 and 60 years old with colorectal cancer.

The chain is built from TRBV4-1 and TRBJ2-7; 8 bases match TRBD1. The germline V gene encodes CDR1 MGHRA and CDR2 YSYEKL. The J segment lost 0 bases and the V segment lost 2 bases, leaving 3 bases of the junction unmatched. This CDR3 has 15 amino acids. The CDR3 nucleotides read TGCGCCAGCAGCCAAAACAGGGGGAACTCCTACGAGCAGTACTTC. This sequence encodes CASSQNRGNSYEQYF.

The J gene is TRBJ2-1, the V gene TRBV5-8; D is perhaps TRBD1 (6 bases). The CDR3 consists of 14 residues. V gave up 5 bases and J gave up 9 bases, with 18 bases separating them. Germline lookup yields CDR1 SGHTS and CDR2 YDEGEE. CDR3: CASRHTSLGGEQFF. CDR3 coding DNA: TGTGCCAGCAGACATACTAGTTTAGGGGGTGAGCAGTTCTTC. The full variable domain, with the rest looked up from reference TRBV5-8 and TRBJ2-1, is EAGVTQSPTHLIKTRGQQATLRCSPISGHTSVYWYQQALGLGLQFLLWYDEGEERNRGNFPPRFSGRQFPNYSSELNVNALELEDSALYLCASRHTSLGGEQFFGPGTRLTVL.

V usage is TRBV5-1 and J usage is TRBJ2-7; 7 bases map to TRBD1. V lost 4 bases, J lost 2 bases, and 12 bases stayed unmatched. The germline V gene encodes CDR1 SGHRS and CDR2 YFSETQ. The CDR3 runs to 16 residues. CDR3 in amino acids: CASSVSSGTVTYEQYF. The CDR3 DNA sequence: TGCGCCAGCAGCGTCTCCTCCGGGACAGTAACCTACGAGCAGTACTTC.

This clone was found a few times. The CDR3 nucleotides read TGTGCTAGTGCGACAGACTACTATGGCTACACCTTC. Its translation is CASATDYYGYTF. The chain employs TRBV12-5 and TRBJ1-2; weak D call: TRBD1 (5 bases). Between the trimmed V and J ends, which lost 7 bases and 3 bases, there was a span of 9 bases. The CDR3 length is 12 residues. Germline lookup yields CDR1 LGHNT and CDR2 FRNRAP. The whole variable domain, remainder taken from reference TRBV12-5 and TRBJ1-2, is DARVTQTPRHKVTEMGQEVTMRCQPILGHNTVFWYRQTMMQGLELLAYFRNRAPLDDSGMPKDRFSAEMPDATLATLKIQPSEPRDSAVYFCASATDYYGYTFGSGTRLTVV.

This chain connects TRBV6-5 to TRBJ1-2, with no clear D. This CDR3 has 11 residues. Germline CDR1 MNHEY, CDR2 SVGAGI. The ends were cut back, 9 bases at V and 1 base at J, with 6 bases in the middle. CDR3 nucleotide sequence: TGTGCCAGTATGGGTAACTATGGCTACACCTTC. Residues: CASMGNYGYTF.

The gene calls are TRBV12-3 or TRBV12-4 and TRBJ1-5, with D possibly TRBD1 on 5 matching bases. The CDR3 runs 13 residues. With 4 bases removed from V and 7 bases from J, the gap between germline ends came to 11 bases. CDR3 loop: CASSSGRAQPQHF. The CDR3 bases are TGTGCCAGCAGTTCCGGCAGGGCACAGCCCCAGCATTTT.

The genes are TRBV28 and TRBJ1-1; tentative D call: TRBD1 (6 bases). The CDR3 contains 14 residues. Deletions cut 3 bases from V and 6 bases from J, with 14 bases between. Germline V lookup: CDR1 MDHEN, CDR2 SYDVKM. CDR3 protein: CASSFGGAAAEAFF. The CDR3, as DNA: TGTGCCAGCAGTTTTGGGGGGGCAGCCGCTGAAGCTTTCTTT.

In its sample, this clone was seen a few times. The chain links TRBV5-4 to TRBJ1-2; no definite D call. The CDR3 has 14 residues. Trimming stripped 4 bases from V and 8 bases from J, with 18 bases between. Per germline, CDR1 SGHNT and CDR2 YYREEE (reference sequence). CDR3 sequence: CASSTRGEARGYTF. The CDR3 DNA follows: TGTGCCAGCAGCACACGCGGGGAGGCTAGGGGCTACACCTTC.

The chain carries TRBV3-1 (or the pseudogene TRBV3-2) and TRBJ1-1; 7 nucleotides match TRBD1. J was trimmed by 7 bases and V by 2 bases; bases with no gene match: 7. This CDR3 has 14 amino acids. The germline CDR1 and CDR2 sequences are LGHDT and YNNKEL (reference sequence). The CDR3 DNA reads TGTGCCAGCAGCCAATACCGGGACAGATTTGAAGCTTTCTTT. Its protein is CASSQYRDRFEAFF.

This sequence joins TRBV7-3 and TRBJ1-4; perhaps TRBD1 as D (6 bases). Germline loops: CDR1 SGHTA, CDR2 FQGTGA. The germline V and J ends were trimmed by 5 bases and 8 bases, with 21 bases remaining between them. This CDR3 is built from 16 residues. The DNA of the CDR3 is TGTGCCAGCAGCGCAAGTTTGTCCAGGGGCTACGAAAAACTGTTTTTT. Encoded protein: CASSASLSRGYEKLFF.

The V and J genes are TRBV2 and TRBJ1-2; D unresolved. With 2 bases removed from V and 5 bases from J, the gap between germline ends came to 3 bases. Germline values: CDR1 SNHLY, CDR2 FYNNEI. This CDR3 has 11 residues. The CDR3 DNA sequence: TGTGCCAGCAGTGAACAGTATGGCTACACCTTC. Translation gives CASSEQYGYTF.

The CDR3 DNA reads TGTGCCAGCAGCTTAGTCGGACTAGCGGGTACTGAGCAGTTCTTC. It specifies CASSLVGLAGTEQFF. The rearrangement joins TRBV11-3 to TRBJ2-1; 11 nucleotides align to TRBD2. Germline V lookup: CDR1 SGHNT, CDR2 YENEEA. V gave up 1 base and J gave up 9 bases; unmatched junction bases: 5. This CDR3 comprises 15 residues.

The genes are TRBV3-1 (or the pseudogene TRBV3-2) and TRBJ1-2; unclear D gene. CDR1 is LGHDT, CDR2 YNNKEL, per germline (reference sequence). Trimming stripped 1 base from V and 4 bases from J, with 13 bases between. The CDR3 contains 15 residues. CDR3 region: CASSQGERIGYGYTF. The CDR3 region has the DNA TGTGCCAGCAGCCAAGGTGAACGGATAGGCTATGGCTACACCTTC.

A single count supports this clone. The rearrangement links TRBV19 to TRBJ1-5; D is ambiguous. The V end lost 6 bases, the J end lost 7 bases, and 16 bases lay between the germline ends. There are 14 residues in the CDR3. CDR1 LNHDA and CDR2 SQIVND come from the germline V gene (reference sequence). The CDR3 DNA follows: TGTGCCAGTAGCAAAACCTCATCCACGCAGCCCCAGCATTTT. Encoded protein: CASSKTSSTQPQHF. Together with reference TRBV19 and TRBJ1-5, the CDR3 gives the full variable domain: DGGITQSPKYLFRKEGQNVTLSCEQNLNHDAMYWYRQDPGQGLRLIYYSQIVNDFQKGDIAEGYSVSREKKESFPLTVTSAQKNPTAFYLCASSKTSSTQPQHFGDGTRLSIL.

The chain couples TRBV2 to TRBJ1-1; D call uncertain. Trimming pared 4 bases from V and 1 base from J, leaving 7 bases between. In germline, CDR1 is SNHLY, CDR2 FYNNEI. The CDR3 is made up of 13 amino acids. CDR3 residues: CASSAEGNTEAFF. CDR3 nucleotides: TGTGCCAGCAGTGCGGAGGGGAACACTGAAGCTTTCTTT. Complete variable domain (other parts from reference TRBV2 and TRBJ1-1): EPEVTQTPSHQVTQMGQEVILRCVPISNHLYFYWYRQILGQKVEFLVSFYNNEISEKSEIFDDQFSVERPDGSNFTLKIRSTKLEDSAMYFCASSAEGNTEAFFGQGTRLTVV.

V and J are TRBV13 and TRBJ1-2; D remains unclear. The CDR3 is made up of 14 amino acids. V was trimmed by 3 bases and J by 4 bases, leaving 12 bases between them. CDR1 is PRHDT, CDR2 FYEKMQ, per germline (reference sequence). CDR3 amino acids: CASSFSEDLYGYTF. CDR3 DNA sequence: TGTGCCAGCAGCTTTTCCGAGGACCTCTATGGCTACACCTTC.

The chain recombines TRBV28 with TRBJ1-2, with D unclear. Trimming took 7 bases from V and 5 from J, leaving 17 bases between them. In germline, CDR1 is MDHEN, CDR2 SYDVKM. CDR3 length equals 14 residues. The CDR3 DNA follows: TGTGCCAGCAACACAGCTGGGTTTGGGTATGGCTACACCTTC. Translation gives CASNTAGFGYGYTF.

This clone was seen once. The chain employs TRBV15 and TRBJ1-6; D unclear. V lost 0 bases and J 3 bases, leaving 9 bases between the germline ends. Germline V gene lookup returns CDR1 LNHNV and CDR2 YYDKDF (reference sequence). This CDR3 contains 16 residues. The CDR3 sequence is CATSRDVVIYNSPLHF. Here the CDR3 DNA reads TGTGCCACCAGCAGAGACGTAGTCATCTATAATTCACCCCTCCACTTT. Filled out from reference TRBV15 and TRBJ1-6, the complete variable domain reads DAMVIQNPRYQVTQFGKPVTLSCSQTLNHNVMYWYQQKSSQAPKLLFHYYDKDFNNEADTPDNFQSRRPNTSFCFLDIRSPGLGDTAMYLCATSRDVVIYNSPLHFGNGTRLTVT.

The chain's CDR3 is CASSLGNQETQYF. The CDR3 nucleotides are TGCGCCAGCAGCTTAGGCAATCAAGAGACCCAGTACTTC. The chain joins TRBV5-1 to TRBJ2-5; D gene ambiguous. CDR1 and CDR2 (germline): SGHRS, YFSETQ. The CDR3 is 13 residues long. The V and J ends lost 2 bases and 2 bases respectively, with 7 bases between them.

Concerning this clone: This same CDR3 is encoded by further DNA sequences in the sample. This CDR3 reads CASSPPTRNNEQFF. The DNA of the CDR3 is TGTGCCAGCTCACCGCCGACTAGAAATAATGAGCAGTTCTTC. The genes are TRBV18 and TRBJ2-1; D possibly corresponds to TRBD2 (6 bases). Deletions cut 3 bases from V and 7 bases from J, with 13 bases between. The CDR3 sequence is 14 residues long. Germline V CDR1 and CDR2: KGHSH, LQKENI.

This clone came up a few times. The V and J genes are TRBV10-1 and TRBJ2-7; D is unresolved. With 3 bases removed from V and 4 bases from J, the gap between germline ends came to 10 bases. The CDR3 has 13 amino acids. Per germline, CDR1 WNHNN and CDR2 SYGVQD (reference sequence). CDR3 loop: CASSESGRYEQYF. DNA of the CDR3: TGCGCCAGCAGTGAATCAGGACGATACGAGCAGTACTTC.

This chain connects TRBV7-3 to TRBJ2-3; D perhaps matches TRBD1 (5 bases). Germline lookup yields CDR1 SGHTA and CDR2 FQGTGA. V lost 7 bases and J lost 0, with 11 bases in between. The CDR3 spans 14 residues. CDR3 amino acids: CASKLDSSTDTQYF. Here the CDR3 DNA reads TGTGCCAGCAAACTCGACAGTAGCACAGATACGCAGTATTTT.

The gene calls are TRBV29-1 and TRBJ2-2; either TRBD1 or TRBD2 may supply D (5 bases each). V dropped 3 bases and J dropped 3 bases, with 8 bases sitting between them. The CDR3 has 13 residues. Germline V gives CDR1 SQVTM, CDR2 ANQGSEA. The CDR3 DNA sequence: TGCAGCGTTGACCAGGGAGACACCGGGGAGCTGTTTTTT. Its protein product is CSVDQGDTGELFF.

The chain is built from TRBV24-1 and TRBJ2-7; possibly TRBD1 for D (5 bases). V lost 7 bases to trimming and J lost 6 bases, with 12 bases between them. CDR3 length equals 12 residues. Germline CDR1 KGHDR, CDR2 SFDVKD. CDR3 region: CATRDEQGEQYF. CDR3 nucleotides: TGTGCCACCAGGGATGAGCAGGGCGAGCAGTACTTC.

As DNA, the CDR3 is TGTGCCAGCAGCTCCGGGACACCGCCCTACGAGCAGTACTTC. It yields the protein CASSSGTPPYEQYF. V and J are TRBV25-1 and TRBJ2-7, with a weak D call TRBD1 (6 bases). V lost 6 bases, J lost 2 bases, and 14 bases lay in between. Per the germline V gene, CDR1 is MGHDK and CDR2 is SYGVNS. The CDR3 contains 14 residues.

This chain connects TRBV5-6 to TRBJ1-2; D might be TRBD1 (5 bases). The CDR3 runs to 13 residues. Trimming took off 0 bases at V and 7 bases at J, with 10 bases between the two ends. Germline V gene lookup returns CDR1 SGHDT and CDR2 YYEEEE. As DNA, the CDR3 is TGTGCCAGCAGCTTGGTTGGGGGACGTGGCTACACCTTC. Its protein product is CASSLVGGRGYTF.

This clone occurred once. The CDR3, as DNA: TGTGCCAGCAGTTACAGGGCTTCGTATGGCTACACCTTC. Protein sequence: CASSYRASYGYTF. The rearrangement links TRBV12-3 or TRBV12-4 to TRBJ1-2, with D possibly TRBD1 on 6 matching bases. The CDR3 spans 13 residues. V lost 4 bases to trimming and J lost 5 bases, with 11 bases between them.